The 28 T cell receptor beta chains presented below share a single source sample, sequenced in a study of CD8+ T cells in alopecia areata. RNA, once extracted, was reverse transcribed into cDNA for use as the sequencing template. Clones were read by immunoSEQ multiplex PCR, and TCRdb kept only the in-frame ones, dropping some. The sample contains 140,000 to 150,000 clones, 75% to 90% of which appear only once. The sequencing used CD8+ T cells sorted from blood, collected at week 0. The receptor set was obtained from a human donor with alopecia areata.

In this sample, this clone turned up a few times. The rearrangement joins TRBV7-2 to TRBJ2-1; D gene uncertain. CDR3 length equals 13 residues. The ends were cut back, 4 bases at V and 3 bases at J, with 7 bases in the middle. Looked up from germline, CDR1 is SGHTA and CDR2 is FQGNSA. CDR3 loop: CASSSTNYNEQFF. The CDR3 DNA follows: TGTGCCAGCAGCTCAACAAACTACAATGAGCAGTTCTTC. Based on the CDR3 plus reference TRBV7-2 and TRBJ2-1, the full variable domain is GAGVSQSPSNKVTEKGKDVELRCDPISGHTALYWYRQSLGQGLEFLIYFQGNSAPDKSGLPSDRFSAERTGGSVSTLTIQRTQQEDSAVYLCASSSTNYNEQFFGPGTRLTVL.

This chain uses TRBV7-8 with TRBJ2-3, with 9 bases identical to TRBD1. This CDR3 is built from 15 residues. Germline V gives CDR1 SGHVS, CDR2 FQNEAQ. V shed 1 base, J shed 3 bases, and the junction held 2 bases outside the gene matches. For the CDR3, the DNA is TGTGCCAGCAGCTTAGTGACAGGGGGAACAGATACGCAGTATTTT. It encodes CASSLVTGGTDTQYF.

The chain uses TRBV9 and TRBJ2-7; the D is unclear. There are 12 residues in the CDR3. Germline CDR1 reads SGDLS; CDR2 reads YYNGEE. V was shortened by 4 bases and J by 0 bases, with 5 bases between the two germline ends. This CDR3 is CASSLVSYEQYF. CDR3 coding DNA: TGTGCCAGCAGCTTGGTCTCCTACGAGCAGTACTTC.

The sample holds one count of this clone. One end of the junction fails to match germline, which may point to a read error. The chain couples TRBV7-8 to TRBJ2-3, with 7 bases identical to TRBD1. The CDR3 is 12 amino acids. In germline, CDR1 is SGHVS, CDR2 FQNEAQ. The CDR3 nucleotides are TGTGCCAGCAGCTTACTCGGGACAGTAGCTCTATTT. It codes for CASSLLGTVALF.

The CDR3 DNA follows: TGTGCCAGCAGCTTAATCGAGACAGGGCTGACGATTTTTGGGACCCAGTACTTC. This sequence encodes CASSLIETGLTIFGTQYF. V and J are TRBV7-2 and TRBJ2-5, with 7 bases matching TRBD1. Germline V gives CDR1 SGHTA, CDR2 FQGNSA. V shed 2 bases and J 7 bases; nucleotides not matched to a gene: 19. The CDR3 length is 18 residues. Complete variable domain (other parts from reference TRBV7-2 and TRBJ2-5): GAGVSQSPSNKVTEKGKDVELRCDPISGHTALYWYRQSLGQGLEFLIYFQGNSAPDKSGLPSDRFSAERTGGSVSTLTIQRTQQEDSAVYLCASSLIETGLTIFGTQYFGPGTRLLVL.

V and J are TRBV27 and TRBJ2-7; D might be TRBD2 (6 bases). Deletions cut 5 bases from V and 6 bases from J, with 8 bases between. The CDR3 length is 11 residues. The germline V gene has CDR1 MNHEY and CDR2 SMNVEV (reference sequence). The CDR3 sequence is CASSLGGEQYF. The CDR3 nucleotides are TGTGCCAGCAGTCTCGGGGGCGAGCAGTACTTC.

The V call is TRBV4-1, the J call TRBJ1-2; 8 bases are a match to TRBD1. The CDR3 runs to 18 residues. Germline CDR1 reads MGHRA; CDR2 reads YSYEKL. The J segment lost 3 bases and the V segment lost 4 bases, leaving 16 bases of the junction unmatched. The chain's CDR3 is CASSPPGQVGGSDYGYTF. The CDR3 DNA is TGCGCCAGCAGCCCACCGGGACAGGTCGGGGGCAGCGACTATGGCTACACCTTC.

The chain links TRBV11-3 to TRBJ2-1; D remains ambiguous. The CDR3 runs 13 residues. Trimming pared 2 bases from V and 4 bases from J, leaving 6 bases between. The germline V gene has CDR1 SGHNT and CDR2 YENEEA. The CDR3 DNA sequence: TGTGCCAGCAGCTTAAGGGATTACAATGAGCAGTTCTTC. Its protein product is CASSLRDYNEQFF.

The V call is TRBV7-8, the J call TRBJ1-2; possibly TRBD1 for D (5 bases). Deletions cut 1 base from V and 4 bases from J, with 19 bases between. CDR1 is SGHVS and CDR2 is FQNEAQ in the germline V gene. CDR3 length: 17 residues. CDR3 sequence: CASSLVSGGVMSYGYTF. The CDR3 bases are TGTGCCAGCAGCTTAGTAAGCGGGGGGGTCATGTCCTATGGCTACACCTTC.

The chain is built from TRBV6-5 and TRBJ2-7; 15 nucleotides align to TRBD2. V was clipped by 0 bases and J by 4 bases; unmatched bases: 1. The germline V gene has CDR1 MNHEY and CDR2 SVGAGI. The CDR3 contains 16 residues. The DNA for the CDR3 is TGTGCCAGCAGTTACTCCGGGACTAGCGGGGGGTACGAGCAGTACTTC. Protein: CASSYSGTSGGYEQYF.

The chain carries TRBV29-1 and TRBJ2-1; weak D call: TRBD2 (6 bases). The V end lost 3 bases, the J end lost 4 bases, and 16 bases lay between the germline ends. The CDR3 length is 15 residues. Germline CDR1 is SQVTM and CDR2 is ANQGSEA. In DNA form, the CDR3 reads TGCAGCGTTGAGCAAGCGGGCCGGGGATACAATGAGCAGTTCTTC. This translates into CSVEQAGRGYNEQFF.

This clone was seen only a few times. One base separates it from a far larger clone, so it is likely a read error. This chain uses TRBV6-4 with TRBJ2-7; D is ambiguous. There are 14 residues in the CDR3. Germline CDR1 is MRHNA and CDR2 is SNTAGT. The V end lost 2 bases, the J end lost 3 bases, and 11 bases lay between the germline ends. CDR3 amino acids: CASSDSQKNYEQYF. The CDR3 nucleotides are TGTGCCAGCAGTGACAGCCAGAAAAACTACGAGCAGTACTTC.

The chain employs TRBV14 and TRBJ2-7, with D unclear. The length of the CDR3 is 11 residues. Per germline, CDR1 SGHDN and CDR2 FVKESK. Between the trimmed V and J ends, which lost 5 bases and 5 bases, there was a span of 7 bases. The CDR3, as DNA: TGTGCCAGCAGCTTCAGCCACGAGCAGTACTTC. This codes for CASSFSHEQYF.

The rearrangement uses TRBV27 and TRBJ2-1, with unresolved D. The CDR3 has 13 amino acids. V was trimmed by 2 bases and J by 4 bases, leaving 6 bases between them. Germline CDR1 MNHEY, CDR2 SMNVEV (reference sequence). The CDR3 sequence is CASSLGIYNEQFF. In DNA, the CDR3 is TGTGCCAGCAGTTTAGGGATTTACAATGAGCAGTTCTTC.

This clone was detected only a few times. The chain employs TRBV7-2 and TRBJ1-1; D remains unclear. The CDR3 consists of 15 residues. Trimming pared 2 bases from V and 2 bases from J, leaving 12 bases between. Per the germline V gene, CDR1 is SGHTA and CDR2 is FQGNSA. CDR3 protein: CASSLLDTYNTEAFF. For the CDR3, the DNA is TGTGCCAGCAGCTTATTAGACACCTACAACACTGAAGCTTTCTTT.

The rearrangement uses TRBV7-9 and TRBJ2-7; TRBD2 aligns across 9 bases. Germline V gene lookup returns CDR1 SEHNR and CDR2 FQNEAQ (reference sequence). The CDR3 has 19 residues. The V and J ends lost 5 bases and 3 bases, in that order; junction bases with no gene match: 20. CDR3 in amino acids: CASSPRGSGSLRFSYEQYF. The DNA of the CDR3 is TGTGCCAGCAGCCCCCGTGGTAGCGGGAGTCTTCGGTTTAGCTACGAGCAGTACTTC.

The chain uses TRBV2 and TRBJ2-3; 7 bases match TRBD2. J gave up 4 bases and V 4 bases, and 5 bases lay outside the gene matches. Per germline, CDR1 SNHLY and CDR2 FYNNEI. The CDR3 has 14 amino acids. The CDR3: CASSVGGSPDTQYF. The CDR3 nucleotides are TGTGCCAGCAGTGTCGGCGGGAGCCCAGATACGCAGTATTTT. Full variable domain (remainder filled in from reference TRBV2 and TRBJ2-3): EPEVTQTPSHQVTQMGQEVILRCVPISNHLYFYWYRQILGQKVEFLVSFYNNEISEKSEIFDDQFSVERPDGSNFTLKIRSTKLEDSAMYFCASSVGGSPDTQYFGPGTRLTVL.

V usage is TRBV4-1 and J usage is TRBJ2-1; D is ambiguous. The CDR3 extends over 16 amino acids. The V and J ends lost 4 bases and 4 bases respectively, with 17 bases between them. Germline values: CDR1 MGHRA, CDR2 YSYEKL. The CDR3 loop is CASSLFGVKEYNEQFF. The CDR3 DNA follows: TGCGCCAGCAGCCTCTTTGGGGTTAAAGAGTACAATGAGCAGTTCTTC.

CDR3 sequence: CASSKKPPSRSNEQYF. In nucleotides, the CDR3 is TGTGCCAGCAGCAAAAAGCCCCCCTCCAGGAGCAACGAGCAGTACTTC. The chain links TRBV21-1 to TRBJ2-7. TRBV21-1 is tagged as a pseudogene. The CDR3 runs 16 residues.

V is TRBV5-5 and J is TRBJ1-2; tentatively, D is TRBD1 (5 bases). This CDR3 comprises 16 residues. V lost 3 bases and J lost 1, with 16 bases in between. Looked up from germline, CDR1 is SGHKS and CDR2 is YYEKEE (reference sequence). This chain's CDR3 is CASSWGNKGVNYGYTF. The CDR3, as DNA: TGTGCCAGCAGCTGGGGCAATAAAGGGGTTAACTATGGCTACACCTTC.

The V call is TRBV27, the J call TRBJ2-7, with a tentative D call TRBD2 (6 bases). The CDR3 sequence is 16 residues long. V shed 1 base and J shed 1 base, with 14 bases lying between them. The germline V gene has CDR1 MNHEY and CDR2 SMNVEV (reference sequence). The CDR3 region is CASSLWSGGISYEQYF. The CDR3 DNA reads TGTGCCAGCAGTTTATGGTCGGGCGGGATTTCCTACGAGCAGTACTTC.

V and J are TRBV29-1 and TRBJ2-5, with TRBD1 as a possible D gene (5 bases). V lost 1 base, J lost 4 bases, and 10 bases lay in between. The CDR3 runs to 13 residues. Germline V gives CDR1 SQVTM, CDR2 ANQGSEA. CDR3 DNA sequence: TGCAGCGTTGAAGGACAGCAAGGAGAGACCCAGTACTTC. This gives the protein CSVEGQQGETQYF.

This chain joins TRBV6-6 and TRBJ2-1; the D gene is possibly TRBD1 (7 bases). Germline V gene data show CDR1 as MNHNY and CDR2 as SVGAGI (reference sequence). This CDR3 is 14 amino acids long. The germline V and J ends were trimmed by 2 bases and 7 bases, with 12 bases remaining between them. The DNA for the CDR3 is TGTGCCAGCAGTTACACCAGGGGGGAAAATGAGCAGTTCTTC. Residues: CASSYTRGENEQFF.

The chain has TRBV28 and TRBJ1-5; D might be TRBD1 (6 bases). Looked up from germline, CDR1 is MDHEN and CDR2 is SYDVKM. The CDR3 contains 13 residues. The germline V and J ends were trimmed by 5 bases and 7 bases, with 12 bases remaining between them. CDR3 nucleotide sequence: TGTGCCAGCAGTATACAGGGAGACCAGCCCCAGCATTTT. This translates into CASSIQGDQPQHF.

This clone was seen a few times. The V and J genes are TRBV30 and TRBJ1-6; D is possibly TRBD1 (6 bases). This CDR3 spans 12 amino acids. V was cut by 3 bases and J by 12 bases, with 12 bases left in between. CDR1 is GTSNPN and CDR2 is SVGIG in the germline V gene (reference sequence). CDR3 region: CAWSEGGGPLHF. CDR3 coding DNA: TGTGCCTGGAGCGAGGGGGGCGGACCCCTCCACTTT.

The chain employs TRBV9 and TRBJ2-3, with D unresolved. The CDR3 totals 14 residues. Trimming took 1 base from V and 2 from J, leaving 8 bases between them. CDR1 and CDR2 from the germline V gene are SGDLS and YYNGEE. The CDR3: CASSVTDSTDTQYF. In DNA form, the CDR3 reads TGTGCCAGCAGCGTAACCGACTCCACAGATACGCAGTATTTT.

The DNA of the CDR3 is TGTGCCAGCAGCTTCGGGGATTACTCCTACGAGCAGTACTTC. It translates to CASSFGDYSYEQYF. The chain recombines TRBV7-9 with TRBJ2-7, with D possibly being TRBD2 (5 bases). The CDR3 is 14 amino acids. Per the germline V gene, CDR1 is SEHNR and CDR2 is FQNEAQ (reference sequence). The V gene lost 3 bases and the J gene lost 0 bases, with 9 bases spanning the gap.

CDR3 residues: CASSPAGGNTYEQYF. CDR3 coding DNA: TGCGCCAGCAGCCCAGCGGGAGGGAATACCTACGAGCAGTACTTC. J is TRBJ2-7 and V is TRBV4-1; TRBD2 aligns across 10 bases. The CDR3 spans 15 residues. CDR1 MGHRA and CDR2 YSYEKL come from the germline V gene. Trimming removed 4 bases from V and 2 bases from J; junction bases left unmatched: 5.